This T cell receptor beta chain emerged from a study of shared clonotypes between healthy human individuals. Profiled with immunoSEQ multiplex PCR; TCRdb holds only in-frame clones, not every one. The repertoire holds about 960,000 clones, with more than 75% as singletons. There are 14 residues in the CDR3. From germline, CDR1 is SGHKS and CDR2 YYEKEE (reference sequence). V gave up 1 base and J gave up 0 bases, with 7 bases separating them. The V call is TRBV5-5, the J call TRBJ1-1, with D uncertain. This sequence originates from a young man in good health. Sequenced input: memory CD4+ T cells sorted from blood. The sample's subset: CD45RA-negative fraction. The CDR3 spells CASSLTRMNTEAFF. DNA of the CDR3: TGTGCCAGCAGCTTGACCAGGATGAACACTGAAGCTTTCTTT. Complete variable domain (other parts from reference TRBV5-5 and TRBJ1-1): DAGVTQSPTHLIKTRGQQVTLRCSPISGHKSVSWYQQVLGQGPQFIFQYYEKEERGRGNFPDRFSARQFPNYSSELNVNALLLGDSALYLCASSLTRMNTEAFFGQGTRLTVV.